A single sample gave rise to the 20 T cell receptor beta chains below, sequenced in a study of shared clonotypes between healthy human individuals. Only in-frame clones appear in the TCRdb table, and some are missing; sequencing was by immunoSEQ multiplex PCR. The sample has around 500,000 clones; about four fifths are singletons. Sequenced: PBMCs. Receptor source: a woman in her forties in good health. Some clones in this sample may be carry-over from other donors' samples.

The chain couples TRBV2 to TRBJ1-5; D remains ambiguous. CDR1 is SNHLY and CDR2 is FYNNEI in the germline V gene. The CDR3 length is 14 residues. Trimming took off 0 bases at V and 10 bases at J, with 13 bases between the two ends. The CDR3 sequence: CASSEAWADVPQHF. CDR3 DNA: TGTGCCAGCAGTGAAGCGTGGGCGGACGTCCCCCAGCATTTT.

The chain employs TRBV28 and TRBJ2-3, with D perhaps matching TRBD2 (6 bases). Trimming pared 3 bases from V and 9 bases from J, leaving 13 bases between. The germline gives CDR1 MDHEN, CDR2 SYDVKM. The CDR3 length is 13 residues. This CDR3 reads CASSFRDFRTQYF. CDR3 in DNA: TGTGCCAGCAGTTTCCGGGACTTCAGAACGCAGTATTTT.

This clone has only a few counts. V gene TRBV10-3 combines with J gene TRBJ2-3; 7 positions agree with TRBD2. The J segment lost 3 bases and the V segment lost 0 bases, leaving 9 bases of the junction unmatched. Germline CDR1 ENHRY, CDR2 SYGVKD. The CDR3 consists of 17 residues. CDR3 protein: CAISESIGTGGTDTQYF. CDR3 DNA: TGTGCCATCAGTGAGTCGATCGGAACGGGAGGTACAGATACGCAGTATTTT.

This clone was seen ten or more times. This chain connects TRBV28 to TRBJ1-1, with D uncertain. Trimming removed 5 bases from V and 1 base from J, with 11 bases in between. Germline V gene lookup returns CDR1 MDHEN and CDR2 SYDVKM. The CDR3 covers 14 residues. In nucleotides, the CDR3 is TGTGCCAGCAGTATCCCTAGGGCGAACACTGAAGCTTTCTTT. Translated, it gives CASSIPRANTEAFF.

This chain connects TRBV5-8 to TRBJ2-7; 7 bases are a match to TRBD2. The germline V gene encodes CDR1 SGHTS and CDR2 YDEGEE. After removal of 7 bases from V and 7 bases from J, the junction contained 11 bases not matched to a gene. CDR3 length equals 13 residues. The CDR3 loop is CASSSSGIDEQYF. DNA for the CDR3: TGTGCCAGCTCCTCGAGCGGGATCGATGAGCAGTACTTC.

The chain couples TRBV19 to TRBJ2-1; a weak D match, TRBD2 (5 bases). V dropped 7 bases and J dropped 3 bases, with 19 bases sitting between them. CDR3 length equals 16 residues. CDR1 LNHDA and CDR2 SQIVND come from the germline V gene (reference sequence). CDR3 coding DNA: TGTGCCAGTATCCCACGGGCCTCGGGGATCTACAATGAGCAGTTCTTC. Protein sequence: CASIPRASGIYNEQFF.

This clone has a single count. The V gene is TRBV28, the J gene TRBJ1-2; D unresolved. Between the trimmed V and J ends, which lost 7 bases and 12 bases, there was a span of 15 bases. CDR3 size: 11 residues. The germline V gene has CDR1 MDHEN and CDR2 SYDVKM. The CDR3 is CASTQEGSNTF. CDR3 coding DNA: TGTGCCAGCACCCAAGAGGGTTCAAACACCTTC.

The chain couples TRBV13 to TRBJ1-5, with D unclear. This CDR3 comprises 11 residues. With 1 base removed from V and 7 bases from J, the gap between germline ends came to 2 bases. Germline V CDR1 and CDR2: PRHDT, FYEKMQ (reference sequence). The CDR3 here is CASSLEQPQHF. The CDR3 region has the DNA TGTGCCAGCAGCTTAGAACAGCCCCAGCATTTT.

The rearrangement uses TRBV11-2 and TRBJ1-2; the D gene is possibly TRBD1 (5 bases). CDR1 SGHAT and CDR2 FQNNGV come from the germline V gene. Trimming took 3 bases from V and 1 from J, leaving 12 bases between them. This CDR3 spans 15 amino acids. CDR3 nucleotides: TGTGCCAGCAGCTTCTCCCGGGACCTTAACTATGGCTACACCTTC. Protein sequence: CASSFSRDLNYGYTF.

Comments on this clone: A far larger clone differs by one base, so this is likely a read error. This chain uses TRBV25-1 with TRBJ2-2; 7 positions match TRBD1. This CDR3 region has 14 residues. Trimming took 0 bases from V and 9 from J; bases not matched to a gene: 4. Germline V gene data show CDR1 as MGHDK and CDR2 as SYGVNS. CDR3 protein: CASSEYEGARELFF. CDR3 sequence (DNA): TGTGCCAGCAGTGAATATGAGGGGGCCAGGGAGCTGTTTTTT.

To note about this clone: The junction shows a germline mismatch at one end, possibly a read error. The chain's CDR3 is CASSLGGTENF. DNA of the CDR3: TGTGCCAGCAGCTTGGGTGGGACAGAAAACTTC. The chain carries TRBV5-4 and TRBJ2-7; 7 bases align to TRBD1. There are 11 residues in the CDR3. The germline V gene has CDR1 SGHNT and CDR2 YYREEE (reference sequence).

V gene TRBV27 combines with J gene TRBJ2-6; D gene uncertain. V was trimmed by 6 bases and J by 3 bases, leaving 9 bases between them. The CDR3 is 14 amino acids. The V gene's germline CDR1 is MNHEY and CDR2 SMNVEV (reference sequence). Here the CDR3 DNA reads TGTGCCAGCAGCACGATGAATGGGGCCAACGTCCTGACTTTC. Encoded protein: CASSTMNGANVLTF.

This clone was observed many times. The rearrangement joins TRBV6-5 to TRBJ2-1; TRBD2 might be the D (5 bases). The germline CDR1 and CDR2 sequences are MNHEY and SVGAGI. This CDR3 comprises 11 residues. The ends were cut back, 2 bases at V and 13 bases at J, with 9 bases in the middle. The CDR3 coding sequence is TGTGCCAGCAGTTACGGAGGCTCACAGTTCTTC. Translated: CASSYGGSQFF.

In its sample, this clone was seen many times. The CDR3 loop is CASSTPGLSYEQFF. Written as DNA, the CDR3 is TGTGCCAGTAGTACCCCGGGACTATCGTATGAGCAGTTCTTC. The chain combines TRBV19 with TRBJ2-1; TRBD2 matches at 7 bases. CDR1 and CDR2 (germline): LNHDA, SQIVND (reference sequence). This CDR3 is built from 14 residues. With V trimmed by 4 bases and J by 8 bases, 8 bases remained unmatched.

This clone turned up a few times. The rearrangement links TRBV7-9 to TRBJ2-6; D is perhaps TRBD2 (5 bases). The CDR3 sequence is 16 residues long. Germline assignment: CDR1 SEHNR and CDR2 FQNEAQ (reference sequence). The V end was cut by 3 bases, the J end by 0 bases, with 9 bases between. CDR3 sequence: CASSLEAASGANVLTF. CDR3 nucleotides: TGTGCCAGCAGCTTGGAGGCTGCCTCTGGGGCCAACGTCCTGACTTTC.

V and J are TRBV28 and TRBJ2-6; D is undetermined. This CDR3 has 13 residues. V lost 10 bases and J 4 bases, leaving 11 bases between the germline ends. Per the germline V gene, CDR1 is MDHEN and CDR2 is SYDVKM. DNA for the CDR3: TGTGCCACCCTAAACCCGGGGGCCAACGTCCTGACTTTC. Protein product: CATLNPGANVLTF.

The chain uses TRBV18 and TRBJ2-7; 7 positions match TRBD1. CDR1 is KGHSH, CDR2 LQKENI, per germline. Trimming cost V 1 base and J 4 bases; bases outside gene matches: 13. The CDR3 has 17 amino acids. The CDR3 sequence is CASSPRAGGILGYEQYF. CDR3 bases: TGTGCCAGCTCACCACGCGCAGGGGGAATATTAGGGTACGAGCAGTACTTC.

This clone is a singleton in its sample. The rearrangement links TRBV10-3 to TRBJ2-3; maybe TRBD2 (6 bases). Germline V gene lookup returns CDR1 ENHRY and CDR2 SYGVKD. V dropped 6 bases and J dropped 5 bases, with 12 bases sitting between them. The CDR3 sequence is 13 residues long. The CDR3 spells CAIRGAGRDTQYF. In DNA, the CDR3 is TGTGCCATCAGAGGCGCGGGACGAGATACGCAGTATTTT.

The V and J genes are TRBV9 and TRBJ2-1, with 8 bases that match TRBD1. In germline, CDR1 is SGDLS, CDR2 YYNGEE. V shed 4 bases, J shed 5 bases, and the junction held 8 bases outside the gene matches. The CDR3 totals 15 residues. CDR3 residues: CASSQRTGQNNEQFF. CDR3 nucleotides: TGTGCCAGCAGCCAACGGACAGGGCAGAACAATGAGCAGTTCTTC.

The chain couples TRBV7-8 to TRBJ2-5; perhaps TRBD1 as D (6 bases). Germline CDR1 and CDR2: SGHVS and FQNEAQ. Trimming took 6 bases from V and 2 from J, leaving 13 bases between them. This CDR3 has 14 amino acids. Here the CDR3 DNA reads TGTGCCAGCAGTTTCGGGACAAGACAAGAGACCCAGTACTTC. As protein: CASSFGTRQETQYF.